This record concerns one TCR beta chain sequence. This sample was included in a study of a mutant IDH1 vaccine in newly diagnosed glioma. Study-level information: Pretreatment consisted of radiotherapy, temozolomide, or both, with most receiving both.

TCRdb's copy holds only in-frame clones and misses some; the assay was immunoSEQ multiplex PCR. Among nearly 70,000 clones listed, 60% to 85% were seen once. V lost 7 bases and J 0 bases, leaving 16 bases between the germline ends. CDR3 size: 16 residues. CDR1 and CDR2 from the germline V gene are ENHRY and SYGVKD. As for time point: baseline, week 1 (first vaccination visit). The treatment is: pre-vaccination baseline after standard-of-care therapy. Donor tumors were new WHO grade 3 or 4 IDH1-mutant, ATRX-lost astrocytomas. The sequence derives from a man between 50 and 59 years old with glioma. The gene calls are TRBV10-3 and TRBJ1-3; the D is unclear. The specimen comprised PBMCs, sampled from a glioma patient treated with radiotherapy, temozolomide or both. The CDR3 bases are TGTGCCATCAAAAGCCCCGGGCAGTCCTCTGGAAACACCATATATTTT. As protein: CAIKSPGQSSGNTIYF.